This T cell receptor beta chain was identified in a study of technical replicates of blood from a few donors. Sequenced by immunoSEQ multiplex PCR; TCRdb stores in-frame clones only, minus some. The sample lists about 83,000 clones, over 85% seen once, with roughly 0.24% in the top ten. Trimming pared 3 bases from V and 8 bases from J, leaving 10 bases between. Germline CDR1 reads SGHVS; CDR2 reads FNYEAQ. The CDR3 extends over 12 amino acids. The rearrangement links TRBV7-6 to TRBJ1-1; D ambiguous. The sample comprised T cells isolated from PBMCs. The TCR sequence derives from a human donor in good health. As DNA, the CDR3 is TGTGCCAGCAGCTTGAACACGTACGAAGCTTTCTTT. Its translation: CASSLNTYEAFF.